The clone carrying this T cell receptor beta chain was seen only a few times. This sample's TCRbeta library carried unique molecular identifier barcodes. TCRdb itself ran the PCR reads through MiXCR, one entry per CDR3 protein. The table includes approximately 980,000 distinct CDR3 sequences, roughly 29% detected once. The CDR3 spans 14 residues. The V gene's germline CDR1 is SGHTA and CDR2 FQGTGA. Trimming removed 1 base at V and 4 bases at J, with 10 bases between. This sample is part of a study of T-cell reconstitution after alpha-beta-depleted transplantation in children. This chain joins TRBV7-3 and TRBJ1-1, with D tentatively TRBD1 (5 bases). The sample consisted of PBMCs, mostly from graft donor cells, taken 360 days after TCRalphabeta/CD19-depleted stem cell transplant. This receptor was obtained from a boy less than two years old who had a stem cell transplant for SCID, so the T cells may come from the graft donor. The CDR3 region is CASSLSFGGTEAFF. The CDR3 bases are TGTGCCAGCAGCTTAAGTTTCGGGGGCACTGAAGCTTTCTTT.